This passage covers 30 T cell receptor beta chains from one sample sequenced in a study of T-cell memory formation after mild COVID-19. TCRdb processed the 5' RACE reads anew with MiXCR; each CDR3 protein has one entry. The sample has roughly 130,000 distinct CDR3 sequences, about 5.9% seen once. Source material: PBMCs or a T cell subset sorted from them (not recorded which). The receptors here all came from an adult woman who had mild COVID-19 (a few samples of this study predate the infection). Cell type and time point are not known.

This chain joins TRBV5-1 and TRBJ2-3; TRBD1 is a possible D gene (6 bases). CDR1 and CDR2 from the germline V gene are SGHRS and YFSETQ. The ends were cut back, 3 bases at V and 2 bases at J, with 16 bases in the middle. The CDR3 loop spans 16 amino acids. The CDR3 is CASSWGQGPATDTQYF. The CDR3 coding sequence is TGCGCCAGCAGCTGGGGGCAAGGCCCCGCCACAGATACGCAGTATTTT. The full variable domain, in which reference TRBV5-1 and TRBJ2-3 provide the parts outside the CDR3, is KAGVTQTPRYLIKTRGQQVTLSCSPISGHRSVSWYQQTPGQGLQFLFEYFSETQRNKGNFPGRFSGRQFSNSRSEMNVSTLELGDSALYLCASSWGQGPATDTQYFGPGTRLTVL.

For the CDR3, the DNA is TGCAGTGCTAGAGTGGCGACTATGAACACTGAAGCTTTCTTT. This encodes CSARVATMNTEAFF. The chain employs TRBV20-1 and TRBJ1-1; D ambiguous. Germline lookup yields CDR1 DFQATT and CDR2 SNEGSKA (reference sequence). Trimming shortened V by 1 base and J by 0 bases, and 9 bases separated the two germline ends. This CDR3 has 14 amino acids.

Only a few counts were recorded for this clonotype. The chain links TRBV12-3 or TRBV12-4 to TRBJ1-1; D is possibly TRBD1 (6 bases). The CDR3 contains 13 residues. Trimming pared 2 bases from V and 4 bases from J, leaving 8 bases between. CDR3: CASSLMGATEAFF. CDR3 DNA: TGTGCCAGCAGTTTAATGGGGGCCACTGAAGCTTTCTTT.

This clonotype has at least ten counts. The rearrangement uses TRBV6-2 or TRBV6-3 and TRBJ1-1, with D possibly being TRBD1 (5 bases). The CDR3 is 14 amino acids. Trimming cost V 2 bases and J 1 base, with 8 bases left between them. Germline CDR1 is MNHEY and CDR2 is SVGEGT. The chain's CDR3 is CASSYGGSNTEAFF. The CDR3 DNA reads as TGTGCCAGCAGTTACGGGGGGTCGAACACTGAAGCTTTCTTT.

The J gene is TRBJ2-1, the V gene TRBV29-1; TRBD2 agrees at 11 bases. CDR3 length: 15 amino acids. Unmatched junction bases numbered 10, after V lost 7 bases and J lost 5 bases. Germline V CDR1 and CDR2: SQVTM, ANQGSEA. The DNA of the CDR3 is TGCAGCGCCCGCTGGCTAGCGGGAGGTAACAATGAGCAGTTCTTC. Amino acid sequence: CSARWLAGGNNEQFF.

This clonotype was counted only a few times. The chain couples TRBV7-7 to TRBJ2-3; the match to TRBD2 covers 10 bases. CDR1 and CDR2 from the germline V gene are SSHAT and FNYEAQ (reference sequence). The CDR3 runs 13 residues. The trim removed 5 bases at V and 11 bases at J, leaving 7 bases unmatched. The DNA for the CDR3 is TGTGCCAGCAGCCCTTTAGCGGGGGGACGGCAGTATTTT. Its protein product is CASSPLAGGRQYF.

The sample holds many counts of this clonotype. V gene TRBV6-1 combines with J gene TRBJ2-7, with 7 nucleotides matching TRBD2. The CDR3 is 15 residues long. The germline CDR1 and CDR2 sequences are MNHNS and SASEGT. The V segment lost 5 bases and the J segment 4 bases; nucleotides outside the gene matches: 11. The CDR3 DNA reads as TGTGCCAGCAGTTTGGTCCGAGGCGGGAGATACGAGCAGTACTTC. Amino acid sequence: CASSLVRGGRYEQYF.

The V call is TRBV12-3 or TRBV12-4, the J call TRBJ2-3; D is perhaps TRBD1 (5 bases). V lost 8 bases, J lost 2 bases, and 17 bases lay in between. The CDR3 sequence is 15 residues long. The CDR3 DNA follows: TGTGCCAGCCTTTTCGGAGACAGAACCACAGATACGCAGTATTTT. Translated, it gives CASLFGDRTTDTQYF.

The chain employs TRBV18 and TRBJ1-5, with TRBD1 matching over 7 bases. The V gene's germline CDR1 is KGHSH and CDR2 LQKENI. V lost 2 bases and J lost 7; bases outside the gene matches: 5. CDR3 length: 14 residues. The CDR3 coding sequence is TGTGCCAGCTCACCAGCACAGGGGTACCAGCCCCAGCATTTT. It yields the protein CASSPAQGYQPQHF.

In its sample, this clonotype was seen a few times. The V and J genes are TRBV6-5 and TRBJ2-2, with TRBD1 matching over 8 bases. This CDR3 is 16 amino acids long. The junction had 7 bases not matched to a gene; V was cut back by 6 bases and J by 1 base. CDR1 and CDR2 from the germline V gene are MNHEY and SVGAGI. In DNA form, the CDR3 reads TGTGCCAGCAGGGAGGAGGGACAGGTGAACACCGGGGAGCTGTTTTTT. This encodes CASREEGQVNTGELFF.

This clonotype was detected ten times or more. This chain links TRBV12-3 or TRBV12-4 with TRBJ2-7; 7 nucleotides match TRBD1. The CDR3 has 13 residues. The V segment lost 8 bases and the J segment 6 bases; nucleotides outside the gene matches: 10. The CDR3 DNA sequence: TGTGCCAGCGGGTTACAGGGGATCGGCGAGCAGTACTTC. This codes for CASGLQGIGEQYF.

This clonotype has at least ten counts. In DNA, the CDR3 is TGTGCCAGCAGCTCGGGGACAGCCGGCGGGACCCAGTACTTC. Protein sequence: CASSSGTAGGTQYF. The V and J genes are TRBV7-2 and TRBJ2-5; 7 bases agree with TRBD1. Germline CDR1 reads SGHTA; CDR2 reads FQGNSA. V trimming: 4 bases; J trimming: 7 bases; junction bases outside the gene matches: 9. This CDR3 is built from 14 residues.

This clonotype was counted at least ten times. This chain joins TRBV7-3 and TRBJ2-5; a possible D gene is TRBD1 (5 bases). Germline loops: CDR1 SGHTA, CDR2 FQGTGA. Between the trimmed V and J ends, which lost 3 bases and 4 bases, there was a span of 9 bases. This CDR3 comprises 13 residues. The CDR3 protein is CASSFNGAETQYF. CDR3 DNA: TGTGCCAGCAGCTTTAATGGGGCAGAGACCCAGTACTTC.

This clonotype was recorded at least ten times. The CDR3 loop is CAIRSSGEETQYF. DNA for the CDR3: TGTGCCATCAGATCCAGCGGGGAAGAGACCCAGTACTTC. The chain employs TRBV10-3 and TRBJ2-5; 7 bases fit TRBD2. CDR1 is ENHRY and CDR2 is SYGVKD in the germline V gene. Trimming cost V 6 bases and J 3 bases; bases outside gene matches: 4. There are 13 residues in the CDR3.

This clonotype was recorded at least ten times. This chain connects TRBV5-1 to TRBJ2-5; 8 nucleotides agree with TRBD2. The CDR3 covers 15 residues. V lost 6 bases and J lost 2; bases outside the gene matches: 9. Germline CDR1 SGHRS, CDR2 YFSETQ. The CDR3 DNA sequence: TGCGCCAGCACGGCGGGGGGACTGCCTCAAGAGACCCAGTACTTC. It codes for CASTAGGLPQETQYF.

This sequence joins TRBV29-1 and TRBJ2-3, with D unresolved. Trimming removed 0 bases at V and 0 bases at J, with 7 bases between. Germline CDR1 SQVTM, CDR2 ANQGSEA. CDR3 length equals 14 residues. The CDR3: CSVEETRSTDTQYF. Here the CDR3 DNA reads TGCAGCGTTGAAGAAACCAGGAGCACAGATACGCAGTATTTT.

This rearrangement joins TRBV7-8 to TRBJ2-1; 13 bases map to TRBD2. V lost 1 base to trimming and J lost 5 bases; unmatched junction nucleotides: 11. The germline gives CDR1 SGHVS, CDR2 FQNEAQ. This CDR3 region has 19 residues. The DNA for the CDR3 is TGTGCCAGCAGCTTAGGAGTTACTAGCGGGGGGGTAAGGGACAATGAGCAGTTCTTC. Residues: CASSLGVTSGGVRDNEQFF.

This clonotype was detected a few times. The chain employs TRBV5-1 and TRBJ2-4; 10 bases line up with TRBD2. The CDR3 totals 15 residues. Germline CDR1 is SGHRS and CDR2 is YFSETQ. Unmatched junction bases numbered 4, after V lost 4 bases and J lost 3 bases. The CDR3 nucleotides are TGCGCCAGCAGCGTAGCGGGAGGCGGCAAAAACATTCAGTACTTC. Protein product: CASSVAGGGKNIQYF.

This clonotype has a count of ten or more. V gene TRBV12-3 or TRBV12-4 combines with J gene TRBJ2-7; no firm D call. V was shortened by 6 bases and J by 1 base, with 7 bases between the two germline ends. The CDR3 consists of 12 residues. This CDR3 reads CASSPDSYEQYF. In DNA form, the CDR3 reads TGTGCCAGCAGCCCCGATTCCTACGAGCAGTACTTC.

The V and J genes are TRBV29-1 and TRBJ2-2, with D possibly being TRBD2 (7 bases). Germline CDR1 is SQVTM and CDR2 is ANQGSEA. Between the trimmed V and J ends, which lost 7 bases and 2 bases, there was a span of 14 bases. The CDR3 is 14 residues long. The CDR3, as DNA: TGCAGCGCCCGAGGGGGGGCCAACACCGGGGAGCTGTTTTTT. Translating it yields CSARGGANTGELFF.

This clonotype occurred a few times. The chain joins TRBV7-9 to TRBJ1-6; no definite D call. The germline V and J ends were trimmed by 5 bases and 10 bases, with 15 bases remaining between them. The CDR3 length is 14 residues. Germline CDR1 reads SEHNR; CDR2 reads FQNEAQ (reference sequence). CDR3 amino acids: CASSDALMGSPLHF. CDR3 bases: TGTGCCAGCAGCGACGCGTTAATGGGCTCACCCCTCCACTTT.

Many counts were recorded for this clonotype. The chain couples TRBV5-1 to TRBJ2-1; 9 bases are shared with TRBD1. Germline V gene data show CDR1 as SGHRS and CDR2 as YFSETQ. V dropped 6 bases and J dropped 15; count of bases not matched to a gene: 16. The length of the CDR3 is 14 residues. The CDR3 region is CASKKEKVGTGWFF. DNA of the CDR3: TGCGCCAGCAAAAAGGAAAAGGTCGGGACAGGGTGGTTCTTC.

This clonotype has only a few counts. V and J are TRBV5-1 and TRBJ2-1; 10 bases align to TRBD2. The germline CDR1 and CDR2 sequences are SGHRS and YFSETQ. This CDR3 is built from 15 residues. Germline trimming cut 7 bases from V and 5 bases from J; bases unmatched to any gene: 9. CDR3 protein: CASDRGLAGDNEQFF. The CDR3 bases are TGCGCCAGCGACCGGGGGCTAGCGGGAGACAATGAGCAGTTCTTC.

This sequence joins TRBV29-1 and TRBJ2-7; 11 bases agree with TRBD1. Germline CDR1 is SQVTM and CDR2 is ANQGSEA. V lost 2 bases to trimming and J lost 5 bases; unmatched junction nucleotides: 5. The CDR3 is 14 residues long. This CDR3 reads CSVEPGTGGDEQYF. DNA of the CDR3: TGCAGCGTTGAACCCGGGACAGGGGGGGACGAGCAGTACTTC.

This clonotype was seen at least ten times. The chain couples TRBV7-9 to TRBJ2-3; D uncertain. In germline, CDR1 is SEHNR, CDR2 FQNEAQ (reference sequence). V was clipped by 0 bases and J by 2 bases, with 9 bases between them. The CDR3 covers 15 residues. CDR3 protein: CASSLALASTDTQYF. For the CDR3, the DNA is TGTGCCAGCAGCTTAGCTCTTGCATCCACAGATACGCAGTATTTT.

This rearrangement joins TRBV27 to TRBJ1-2; the D gene is possibly TRBD1 (6 bases). Trimming left V 4 bases short and J 8 bases short, with 11 bases between. The CDR3 runs to 12 residues. CDR1 is MNHEY, CDR2 SMNVEV, per germline (reference sequence). This CDR3 is CASSSWGQGYTF. As DNA, the CDR3 is TGTGCCAGCAGTTCATGGGGGCAGGGCTACACCTTC.

CDR3 in amino acids: CASSRWEGNTEAFF. DNA of the CDR3: TGCGCCAGCAGCCGGTGGGAGGGAAACACTGAAGCTTTCTTT. The rearrangement links TRBV5-1 to TRBJ1-1; D is undetermined. CDR1 and CDR2 (germline): SGHRS, YFSETQ. The V end lost 4 bases, the J end lost 2 bases, and 12 bases lay between the germline ends. The CDR3 length is 14 residues.

This clonotype was observed a few times. This rearrangement joins TRBV27 to TRBJ2-2; D is perhaps TRBD2 (6 bases). The CDR3 runs 15 residues. V was cut by 7 bases and J by 9 bases, with 21 bases left in between. Germline V lookup: CDR1 MNHEY, CDR2 SMNVEV (reference sequence). CDR3 sequence: CASNPGALGGRELFF. CDR3 nucleotide sequence: TGTGCCAGCAATCCTGGGGCCCTCGGGGGAAGGGAGCTGTTTTTT.

The J gene is TRBJ2-1, the V gene TRBV7-2; 9 bases align to TRBD2. This CDR3 is 16 amino acids long. CDR1 and CDR2 (germline): SGHTA, FQGNSA. The V segment lost 2 bases and the J segment 14 bases; nucleotides outside the gene matches: 16. DNA of the CDR3: TGTGCCAGCAGCTTATTATATGGCGGGGGGGCGCCTAAGAAGTTCTTC. Translating it yields CASSLLYGGGAPKKFF. The full variable domain, with the rest looked up from reference TRBV7-2 and TRBJ2-1, is GAGVSQSPSNKVTEKGKDVELRCDPISGHTALYWYRQSLGQGLEFLIYFQGNSAPDKSGLPSDRFSAERTGGSVSTLTIQRTQQEDSAVYLCASSLLYGGGAPKKFFGPGTRLTVL.

The chain recombines TRBV30 with TRBJ2-5, with D unclear. The germline V gene has CDR1 GTSNPN and CDR2 SVGIG (reference sequence). This CDR3 has 12 residues. Trimming stripped 3 bases from V and 2 bases from J, with 7 bases between. CDR3 in amino acids: CAWRGQQETQYF. Written as DNA, the CDR3 is TGTGCCTGGAGAGGGCAGCAAGAGACCCAGTACTTC.